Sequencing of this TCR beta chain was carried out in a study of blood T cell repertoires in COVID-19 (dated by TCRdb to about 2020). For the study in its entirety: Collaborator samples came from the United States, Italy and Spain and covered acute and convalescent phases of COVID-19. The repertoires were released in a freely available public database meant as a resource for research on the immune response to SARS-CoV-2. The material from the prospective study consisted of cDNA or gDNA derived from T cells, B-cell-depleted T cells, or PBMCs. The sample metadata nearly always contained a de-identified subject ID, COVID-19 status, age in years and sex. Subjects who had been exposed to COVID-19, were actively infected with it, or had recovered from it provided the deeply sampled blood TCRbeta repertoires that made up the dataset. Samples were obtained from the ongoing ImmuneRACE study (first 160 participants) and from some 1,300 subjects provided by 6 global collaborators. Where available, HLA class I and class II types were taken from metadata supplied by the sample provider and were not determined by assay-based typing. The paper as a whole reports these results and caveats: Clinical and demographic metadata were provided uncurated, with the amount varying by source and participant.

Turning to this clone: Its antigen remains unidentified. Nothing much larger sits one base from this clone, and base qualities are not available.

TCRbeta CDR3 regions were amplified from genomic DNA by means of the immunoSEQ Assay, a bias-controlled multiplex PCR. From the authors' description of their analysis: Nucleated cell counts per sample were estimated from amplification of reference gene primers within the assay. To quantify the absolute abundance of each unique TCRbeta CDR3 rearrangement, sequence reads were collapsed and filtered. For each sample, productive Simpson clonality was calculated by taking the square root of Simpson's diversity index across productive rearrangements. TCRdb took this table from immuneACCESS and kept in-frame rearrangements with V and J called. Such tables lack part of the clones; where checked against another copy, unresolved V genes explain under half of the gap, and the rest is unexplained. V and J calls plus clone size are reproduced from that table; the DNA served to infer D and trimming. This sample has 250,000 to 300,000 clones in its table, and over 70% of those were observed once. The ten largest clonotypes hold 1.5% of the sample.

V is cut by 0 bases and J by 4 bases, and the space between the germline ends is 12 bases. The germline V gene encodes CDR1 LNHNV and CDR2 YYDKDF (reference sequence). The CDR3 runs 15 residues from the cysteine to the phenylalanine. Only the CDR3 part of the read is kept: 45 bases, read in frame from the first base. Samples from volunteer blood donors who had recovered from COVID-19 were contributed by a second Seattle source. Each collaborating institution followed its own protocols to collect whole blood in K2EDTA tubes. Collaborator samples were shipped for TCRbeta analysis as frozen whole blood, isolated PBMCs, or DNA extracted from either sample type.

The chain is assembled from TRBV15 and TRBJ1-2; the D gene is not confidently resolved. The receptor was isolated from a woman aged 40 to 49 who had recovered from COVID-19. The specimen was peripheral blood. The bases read TGTGCCACCAGCAGAGATTTGGGGAGGGTCTATGGCTACACCTTC. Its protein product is CATSRDLGRVYGYTF.